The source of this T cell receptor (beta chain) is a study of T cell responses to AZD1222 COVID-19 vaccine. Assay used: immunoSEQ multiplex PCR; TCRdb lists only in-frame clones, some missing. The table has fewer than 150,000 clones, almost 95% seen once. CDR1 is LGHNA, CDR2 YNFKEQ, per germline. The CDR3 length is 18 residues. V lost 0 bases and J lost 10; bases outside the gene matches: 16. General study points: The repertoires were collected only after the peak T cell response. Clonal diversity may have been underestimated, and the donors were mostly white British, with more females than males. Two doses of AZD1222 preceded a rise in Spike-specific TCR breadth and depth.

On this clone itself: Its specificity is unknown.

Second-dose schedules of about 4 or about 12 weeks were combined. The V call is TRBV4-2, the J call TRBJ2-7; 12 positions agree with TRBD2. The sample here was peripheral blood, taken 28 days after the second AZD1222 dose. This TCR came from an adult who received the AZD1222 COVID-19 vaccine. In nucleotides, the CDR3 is TGTGCCAGCAGCCAAGATAGGCCGCAGGGTCTAGCGGGAGGGAAACAGTACTTC. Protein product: CASSQDRPQGLAGGKQYF.